This T cell receptor beta chain was obtained from a study of blood T cell repertoires in COVID-19. Repertoires were generated with immunoSEQ multiplex PCR, while TCRdb's copy carries only in-frame clones and drops some. The table shows 100,000 to 150,000 clones, with about 78% occurring only once. This CDR3 comprises 15 residues. V was pared by 5 bases and J by 0 bases, with 11 bases between. The germline gives CDR1 SGHTA, CDR2 FQGNSA. This clone was counted a single time. V and J are TRBV7-2 and TRBJ1-5; D may be TRBD1 (5 bases). The sequenced sample consisted of peripheral blood. This clonotype was sampled from a man aged 65 to 79 with acute or convalescent COVID-19. The CDR3 nucleotides read TGTGCCAGCAGCCAAAACAGGATTAGCAATCAGCCCCAGCATTTT. Translation gives CASSQNRISNQPQHF. The complete variable domain, with remaining parts taken from reference TRBV7-2 and TRBJ1-5, reads GAGVSQSPSNKVTEKGKDVELRCDPISGHTALYWYRQSLGQGLEFLIYFQGNSAPDKSGLPSDRFSAERTGGSVSTLTIQRTQQEDSAVYLCASSQNRISNQPQHFGDGTRLSIL.